This record concerns one T cell receptor (beta chain) sequence. J gave up 5 bases and V 4 bases, and 5 bases lay outside the gene matches. CDR1 and CDR2 (germline): SGHAT, FQNNGV. CDR3 length equals 15 residues. This sample stems from a study of blood T cell repertoires in COVID-19. Per the authors' pipeline: Cell counts per sample came from amplifying reference gene primers. The method was immunoSEQ multiplex PCR; TCRdb's version includes in-frame clones alone and lacks a portion of them. V, J and clone size derive from that table, while D and trimming were established from the DNA sequence. The sample holds 210,000 or so clones; about 85% are singletons and the top ten take approximately 12%.

The sample comprised peripheral blood. This TCR was sampled from a young woman who had recovered from COVID-19. The chain has TRBV11-2 and TRBJ2-2; TRBD2 aligns across 9 bases. CDR3 sequence (DNA): TGTGCCAGCAGCTCCAGACTAGCGGTAACCGGGGAGCTGTTTTTT. This codes for CASSSRLAVTGELFF.